Following are 14 T cell receptor beta chains from one sample sequenced in a study of cytomegalovirus exposure and HLA in healthy donors. The PCR ran on 60 Vbeta and 13 Jbeta primers. TCRdb keeps only in-frame clones here, not all; method: immunoSEQ multiplex PCR. The sample lists some 130,000 clones, approximately 80% occurring once. Material: PBMCs. The receptors come from a woman aged 45-59 years in good health and CMV-seropositive.

Concerning this clone: No DNA is shown, since the ends of the CDR3 on it are uncertain; the CDR3 is the one TCRdb lists. The chain's CDR3 is CASSLVVGTGIAFFGNTIYF. V usage is TRBV27 and J usage is TRBJ1-3; the DNA was not compared with TRBD1, the D call given in the table. Germline assignment: CDR1 MNHEY and CDR2 SMNVEV (reference sequence). The CDR3 is 20 amino acids long, termini counted.

The CDR3 loop is CASSLGGASSGANVLTF. The CDR3 region has the DNA TGTGCCAGCAGCTTAGGTGGGGCGAGCTCTGGGGCCAACGTCCTGACTTTC. This rearrangement joins TRBV11-3 to TRBJ2-6; perhaps TRBD1 as D (5 bases). The CDR3 is made up of 17 amino acids. Looked up from germline, CDR1 is SGHNT and CDR2 is YENEEA. Trimming took 1 base from V and 0 from J, leaving 10 bases between them.

This chain connects TRBV27 to TRBJ1-3, with TRBD1 matching 8 bases. Germline CDR1 MNHEY, CDR2 SMNVEV (reference sequence). This CDR3 has 15 amino acids. V trimming: 4 bases; J trimming: 5 bases; junction bases outside the gene matches: 7. CDR3 sequence: CASSYPGTGRNTIYF. DNA of the CDR3: TGTGCCAGCAGTTACCCCGGGACAGGACGAAACACCATATATTTT.

The chain employs TRBV29-1 and TRBJ1-6; D gene ambiguous. The germline V and J ends were trimmed by 6 bases and 9 bases, with 24 bases remaining between them. The CDR3 has 16 amino acids. The V gene's germline CDR1 is SQVTM and CDR2 ANQGSEA. The CDR3: CSVRLPGTSTLSPLHF. The CDR3 DNA reads TGCAGCGTCAGGCTCCCGGGAACATCGACCCTTTCACCCCTCCACTTT.

The chain links TRBV5-8 to TRBJ1-3; D ambiguous. V lost 2 bases and J lost 5, with 11 bases in between. CDR1 and CDR2 (germline): SGHTS, YDEGEE. This CDR3 is 14 amino acids long. The chain's CDR3 is CASSLRGGRNTIYF. In nucleotides, the CDR3 is TGTGCCAGCAGCTTACGGGGAGGGCGAAACACCATATATTTT. Complete variable domain (other parts from reference TRBV5-8 and TRBJ1-3): EAGVTQSPTHLIKTRGQQATLRCSPISGHTSVYWYQQALGLGLQFLLWYDEGEERNRGNFPPRFSGRQFPNYSSELNVNALELEDSALYLCASSLRGGRNTIYFGEGSWLTVV.

This sequence joins TRBV7-8 and TRBJ2-3; D gene unclear. The CDR3 length is 12 residues. Per the germline V gene, CDR1 is SGHVS and CDR2 is FQNEAQ. The V and J ends lost 5 bases and 0 bases respectively, with 3 bases between them. DNA of the CDR3: TGTGCCAGCAGCCTTAGCACAGATACGCAGTATTTT. It translates to CASSLSTDTQYF.

This clone was picked up one time. This chain uses TRBV27 with TRBJ2-2, with D maybe TRBD1 (5 bases). V dropped 3 bases and J dropped 2 bases, with 7 bases sitting between them. Germline V gives CDR1 MNHEY, CDR2 SMNVEV (reference sequence). CDR3 size: 14 residues. Here the CDR3 reads CASSFDRNTGELFF. CDR3 coding DNA: TGTGCCAGCAGTTTTGACAGAAACACCGGGGAGCTGTTTTTT.

The V and J genes are TRBV5-1 and TRBJ2-3; TRBD1 matches at 12 bases. The CDR3 contains 14 residues. Trimming took 3 bases from V and 6 from J; bases not matched to a gene: 2. CDR1 and CDR2 from the germline V gene are SGHRS and YFSETQ. In DNA, the CDR3 is TGCGCCAGCAGCTCCGGGACAGGGGGCGATACGCAGTATTTT. This codes for CASSSGTGGDTQYF.

This chain joins TRBV4-2 and TRBJ1-5; D not certain. Germline assignment: CDR1 LGHNA and CDR2 YNFKEQ. CDR3 size: 15 residues. Trimming left V 0 bases short and J 5 bases short, with 11 bases between. The CDR3 sequence is CASSQEAGSDQPQHF. CDR3 bases: TGTGCCAGCAGCCAAGAGGCGGGGAGCGATCAGCCCCAGCATTTT.

The CDR3, as DNA: TGTGCCAGCAGGGAAATACTAGCGGGGGGTGGCAATGAGCAGTTCTTC. This translates into CASREILAGGGNEQFF. This chain joins TRBV6-1 and TRBJ2-1; 12 bases agree with TRBD2. CDR3 size: 16 residues. Germline V gene lookup returns CDR1 MNHNS and CDR2 SASEGT. The trim removed 6 bases at V and 6 bases at J, leaving 9 bases unmatched.

The chain couples TRBV12-5 to TRBJ2-2; TRBD1 might be the D (5 bases). The V gene's germline CDR1 is LGHNT and CDR2 FRNRAP. The CDR3 has 19 residues. Trimming removed 5 bases at V and 0 bases at J, with 22 bases between. The CDR3 region is CASGPETARMTSNTGELFF. The CDR3 DNA reads as TGTGCTAGTGGTCCAGAGACAGCACGTATGACTTCGAACACCGGGGAGCTGTTTTTT.

This chain joins TRBV7-2 and TRBJ2-1; no definite D call. Germline V gene lookup returns CDR1 SGHTA and CDR2 FQGNSA. The CDR3 is made up of 13 amino acids. V lost 5 bases and J 2 bases, leaving 7 bases between the germline ends. The CDR3 DNA is TGTGCCAGCAGCCCTGACACCTACAATGAGCAGTTCTTC. This sequence encodes CASSPDTYNEQFF.

The J gene is TRBJ2-7, the V gene TRBV5-1; 7 nucleotides match TRBD1. CDR1 and CDR2 from the germline V gene are SGHRS and YFSETQ. Germline trimming cut 4 bases from V and 1 base from J; bases unmatched to any gene: 5. The CDR3 covers 14 residues. CDR3 sequence reads: CASSQQGPSYEQYF. As DNA, the CDR3 is TGCGCCAGCAGCCAACAGGGGCCGTCCTACGAGCAGTACTTC.

CDR3 loop: CASSEDGGPTYEQYF. The CDR3 DNA follows: TGTGCCAGCTCAGAGGACGGGGGGCCGACCTACGAGCAGTACTTC. The rearrangement uses TRBV18 and TRBJ2-7; tentatively, D is TRBD2 (7 bases). The CDR3 is 15 residues long. V dropped 5 bases and J dropped 2 bases, with 16 bases sitting between them. Germline loops: CDR1 KGHSH, CDR2 LQKENI.